This TCR beta chain comes out of a study of CD8 T cells in Susac syndrome. Random hexamers were used to reverse transcribe 0.5 to 1 ug of RNA. TCRdb redid the calling of the immunoSEQ multiplex PCR reads with MiXCR, one entry per CDR3 protein. The data hold some 450,000 distinct CDR3 sequences, with approximately 85% observed a single time. Trimming left V 5 bases short and J 0 bases short, with 17 bases between. The V gene's germline CDR1 is MNHNS and CDR2 SASEGT. The CDR3 length is 17 residues. V usage is TRBV6-1 and J usage is TRBJ2-1, with D tentatively TRBD1 (5 bases). The sample comprised CD8+ T cells from PBMCs. This clonotype was sampled from a human donor with multiple sclerosis. Written as DNA, the CDR3 is TGTGCCAGCAGTCCGCAGGGATTCCGGAGCTCCTACAATGAGCAGTTCTTC. This codes for CASSPQGFRSSYNEQFF.